Each of the 30 T cell receptor beta chains below was sequenced from the same sample in a study of shared clonotypes between healthy human individuals. Sequencing used immunoSEQ multiplex PCR; TCRdb keeps in-frame clones, though not all of them. The profile shows 2,500,000 or so clones, 80% to 95% of them singletons. The sample was naive CD4+ T cells from PBMCs. As to subset: CD45RA+ positively selected. The receptors come from a man aged 18 to 35 in good health. Some clones in this sample may be carry-over from other donors' samples.

About this clone itself: Other nucleotide sequences from this sample produce the same CDR3. The genes are TRBV6-5 and TRBJ1-2; the D gene is possibly TRBD1 (6 bases). CDR3 length: 14 amino acids. Germline-derived CDR1 and CDR2 are MNHEY and SVGAGI. V gave up 0 bases and J gave up 2 bases, with 7 bases separating them. The CDR3 is CASSYSGQNYGYTF. The CDR3 DNA reads TGTGCCAGCAGTTACTCCGGACAGAACTATGGCTACACCTTC.

V gene TRBV19 combines with J gene TRBJ1-3, with no clear D. Looked up from germline, CDR1 is LNHDA and CDR2 is SQIVND (reference sequence). The CDR3 length is 15 residues. Between the trimmed V and J ends, which lost 1 base and 2 bases, there was a span of 9 bases. DNA of the CDR3: TGTGCCAGTAGTATAGCCCTAGAAACTGGAAACACCATATATTTT. It is translated as CASSIALETGNTIYF.

A remark on this clone: Other nucleotide sequences in the sample specify the same CDR3. CDR3 sequence: CASSTGQLNTEAFF. The CDR3 DNA reads TGCGCCAGCAGCACCGGACAGTTGAACACTGAAGCTTTCTTT. The rearrangement uses TRBV5-1 and TRBJ1-1; weak D call: TRBD1 (6 bases). The germline V gene encodes CDR1 SGHRS and CDR2 YFSETQ. The CDR3 contains 14 residues. Trimming removed 4 bases at V and 0 bases at J, with 10 bases between.

The V gene is TRBV5-1, the J gene TRBJ2-2, with D perhaps TRBD2 (6 bases). Germline V lookup: CDR1 SGHRS, CDR2 YFSETQ. The CDR3 totals 14 residues. The germline V and J ends were trimmed by 2 bases and 5 bases, with 10 bases remaining between them. This CDR3 reads CASSFGAGTGELFF. CDR3 in DNA: TGCGCCAGCAGCTTTGGGGCGGGGACCGGGGAGCTGTTTTTT.

The chain uses TRBV28 and TRBJ2-7, with 9 bases aligning to TRBD1. The CDR3 extends over 14 amino acids. Germline CDR1 reads MDHEN; CDR2 reads SYDVKM. Trimming at V came to 6 bases and at J to 4 bases, leaving 7 bases not matched to a gene. The CDR3 DNA reads as TGTGCCAGCAGCCGACAGGGGGGCTTTTACGAGCAGTACTTC. Translation gives CASSRQGGFYEQYF.

This sequence joins TRBV9 and TRBJ2-2; tentative D call: TRBD2 (6 bases). This CDR3 has 17 residues. Trimming stripped 1 base from V and 5 bases from J, with 18 bases between. Germline CDR1 SGDLS, CDR2 YYNGEE. The CDR3 loop is CASSVRGSKVGTGELFF. The CDR3, as DNA: TGTGCCAGCAGCGTACGGGGGAGTAAGGTGGGGACCGGGGAGCTGTTTTTT.

The chain is built from TRBV28 and TRBJ1-4; 7 nucleotides line up with TRBD1. This CDR3 spans 15 amino acids. Per germline, CDR1 MDHEN and CDR2 SYDVKM. V shed 6 bases and J 8 bases; nucleotides not matched to a gene: 12. This CDR3 is CASRDAGGSEEKLFF. The CDR3 coding sequence is TGTGCCAGCAGAGACGCAGGGGGGTCTGAGGAAAAACTGTTTTTT.

This sequence joins TRBV9 and TRBJ2-3; D is uncertain. V shed 0 bases and J shed 5 bases, with 7 bases lying between them. The CDR3 totals 13 residues. From germline, CDR1 is SGDLS and CDR2 YYNGEE. The CDR3 bases are TGTGCCAGCAGCGTAGCTTGGGGAGATACGCAGTATTTT. Translated, it gives CASSVAWGDTQYF.

The chain has TRBV9 and TRBJ2-5; 13 bases match TRBD2. The V gene end was trimmed by 4 bases and the J gene end by 4 bases; junction bases not matched to a gene: 7. The CDR3 length is 16 residues. Germline V gives CDR1 SGDLS, CDR2 YYNGEE. The CDR3 nucleotides are TGTGCCAGCAGCCCGTTGCGACTAGCGGGAGGAGAGACCCAGTACTTC. It encodes CASSPLRLAGGETQYF.

The chain has TRBV7-3 and TRBJ2-7; 8 nucleotides align to TRBD2. CDR1 and CDR2 (germline): SGHTA, FQGTGA. Germline trimming cut 2 bases from V and 6 bases from J; bases unmatched to any gene: 9. There are 15 residues in the CDR3. The CDR3 DNA reads as TGTGCCAGCAGCTTATTGGCGGGAGGAGGGGGCGAGCAGTACTTC. It is translated as CASSLLAGGGGEQYF.

The gene calls are TRBV5-5 and TRBJ1-2; no clear D gene. Per germline, CDR1 SGHKS and CDR2 YYEKEE (reference sequence). The CDR3 runs to 13 residues. V gave up 3 bases and J gave up 7 bases, with 13 bases separating them. The CDR3 DNA reads TGTGCCAGCAGCTGGGCAGAGGGATCTGGCTACACCTTC. Its translation is CASSWAEGSGYTF.

V gene TRBV6-5 combines with J gene TRBJ2-5; D is possibly TRBD2 (6 bases). This CDR3 is built from 15 residues. CDR1 and CDR2 (germline): MNHEY, SVGAGI. Between the trimmed V and J ends, which lost 6 bases and 2 bases, there was a span of 16 bases. CDR3 bases: TGTGCCAGCAGCCCCCCCGGGAGTCTTCAAGAGACCCAGTACTTC. It encodes CASSPPGSLQETQYF.

This chain links TRBV7-3 with TRBJ1-2, with 9 bases identical to TRBD1. CDR1 and CDR2 (germline): SGHTA, FQGTGA. Losses at the gene ends were 5 bases for V and 8 bases for J; bases not matched to a gene: 9. The CDR3 has 14 residues. The CDR3 loop reads CASSQGDRAGGYTF. The CDR3, as DNA: TGTGCCAGCAGCCAAGGGGACAGGGCAGGAGGCTACACCTTC.

A single count supports this clone. V is TRBV21-1 and J is TRBJ2-5; the DNA was not used to check the table's D call, TRBD1. TRBV21-1 is a recognized pseudogene. This CDR3 spans 18 amino acids. The DNA of the CDR3 is TGTGCCAGCAGCAAAGATGCGGAAGGGGACAGGGGAAAAGAGACCCAGTACTTC. Its translation: CASSKDAEGDRGKETQYF.

This clone is a singleton in its sample. The V and J genes are TRBV18 and TRBJ2-5; a weak D match, TRBD2 (6 bases). There are 15 residues in the CDR3. Germline values: CDR1 KGHSH, CDR2 LQKENI. Deletions cut 1 base from V and 1 base from J, with 10 bases between. The CDR3 reads CASSPLPGVQETQYF. For the CDR3, the DNA is TGTGCCAGCTCACCACTCCCGGGAGTCCAAGAGACCCAGTACTTC.

V and J are TRBV5-6 and TRBJ1-2; D may be TRBD1 (5 bases). V was trimmed by 5 bases and J by 6 bases, leaving 17 bases between them. The germline V gene has CDR1 SGHDT and CDR2 YYEEEE. The CDR3 is 14 residues long. The chain's CDR3 is CASSVGRPGNGYTF. CDR3 DNA: TGTGCCAGCAGTGTAGGACGGCCAGGGAATGGCTACACCTTC.

The chain is built from TRBV5-8 and TRBJ2-7, with D perhaps being TRBD1 or TRBD2 (6 bases each). Looked up from germline, CDR1 is SGHTS and CDR2 is YDEGEE. This CDR3 contains 14 residues. V was pared by 5 bases and J by 2 bases, with 14 bases between. CDR3 amino acids: CASSYNGGAYEQYF. The CDR3 DNA is TGTGCCAGCAGTTATAACGGGGGCGCCTACGAGCAGTACTTC.

About this clone itself: Other nucleotide sequences in the sample specify the same CDR3. The chain combines TRBV20-1 with TRBJ1-1; D ambiguous. Germline V CDR1 and CDR2: DFQATT, SNEGSKA (reference sequence). The V end was cut by 1 base, the J end by 7 bases, with 7 bases between. The CDR3 extends over 11 amino acids. CDR3 in amino acids: CSARGTGEAFF. Written as DNA, the CDR3 is TGCAGTGCTAGAGGGACCGGTGAAGCTTTCTTT.

The J gene is TRBJ2-3, the V gene TRBV29-1; 8 nucleotides agree with TRBD2. J was trimmed by 9 bases and V by 4 bases; bases with no gene match: 6. This CDR3 region has 12 residues. Germline loops: CDR1 SQVTM, CDR2 ANQGSEA. CDR3: CSVVPSGGTQYF. CDR3 nucleotides: TGCAGCGTTGTTCCCTCGGGGGGGACGCAGTATTTT.

This clone was recorded once. The rearrangement links TRBV5-1 to TRBJ2-1; the D gene is possibly TRBD1 (6 bases). The V end was cut by 4 bases, the J end by 1 base, with 15 bases between. Germline CDR1 is SGHRS and CDR2 is YFSETQ. The CDR3 extends over 16 amino acids. Here the CDR3 reads CASSTMTGLSYNEQFF. DNA of the CDR3: TGCGCCAGCAGCACCATGACAGGTCTTTCCTACAATGAGCAGTTCTTC.

V is TRBV4-1 and J is TRBJ2-2, with 9 bases matching TRBD1. The germline V gene encodes CDR1 MGHRA and CDR2 YSYEKL. The CDR3 has 15 residues. Unmatched junction bases numbered 2, after V lost 2 bases and J lost 4 bases. CDR3 sequence (DNA): TGCGCCAGCAGCCAAACAGGGGGCAGCACCGGGGAGCTGTTTTTT. Residues: CASSQTGGSTGELFF.

This chain connects TRBV28 to TRBJ2-7, with TRBD1 matching over 9 bases. The germline V gene has CDR1 MDHEN and CDR2 SYDVKM. The length of the CDR3 is 15 residues. Trimming removed 3 bases from V and 3 bases from J; junction bases left unmatched: 6. The CDR3 region is CASSFEDRGLYEQYF. DNA for the CDR3: TGTGCCAGCAGTTTCGAGGACAGGGGCCTCTACGAGCAGTACTTC.

This chain links TRBV7-3 with TRBJ2-1, with D unclear. The CDR3 runs to 17 residues. The V gene lost 0 bases and the J gene lost 0 bases, with 12 bases spanning the gap. Germline lookup yields CDR1 SGHTA and CDR2 FQGTGA. The CDR3 nucleotides are TGTGCCAGCAGCTTAACTCCGCGGCTGAGCTCCTACAATGAGCAGTTCTTC. It encodes CASSLTPRLSSYNEQFF.

The chain is built from TRBV27 and TRBJ2-1; TRBD1 aligns across 9 bases. Germline CDR1 is MNHEY and CDR2 is SMNVEV (reference sequence). This CDR3 spans 16 amino acids. After removal of 7 bases from V and 4 bases from J, the junction contained 11 bases not matched to a gene. Here the CDR3 reads CASTLTGTGTYNEQFF. The CDR3 nucleotides are TGTGCCAGCACCTTAACGGGGACAGGGACTTACAATGAGCAGTTCTTC.

The CDR3 DNA follows: TGCGCCAGCAGCCCCCTTGCGGGAGGCCAAGAGACCCAGTACTTC. It translates to CASSPLAGGQETQYF. The rearrangement uses TRBV5-1 and TRBJ2-5, with 8 bases fitting TRBD2. The junction had 6 bases not matched to a gene; V was cut back by 4 bases and J by 1 base. Germline assignment: CDR1 SGHRS and CDR2 YFSETQ. This CDR3 is built from 15 residues.

With respect to this clone: Other DNA sequences from this sample encode an identical CDR3 as well. The chain uses TRBV18 and TRBJ1-4, with no clear D. CDR1 is KGHSH and CDR2 is LQKENI in the germline V gene. This CDR3 region has 14 residues. V was cut by 3 bases and J by 0 bases, with 5 bases left in between. The CDR3 DNA sequence: TGTGCCAGCTCACCCGGAGCAACTAATGAAAAACTGTTTTTT. Its translation is CASSPGATNEKLFF.

The chain recombines TRBV11-3 with TRBJ2-2, with a weak D call TRBD2 (6 bases). Germline V gene sequence: CDR1 SGHNT, CDR2 YENEEA. The V and J ends lost 0 bases and 3 bases respectively, with 20 bases between them. This CDR3 region has 19 residues. The DNA for the CDR3 is TGTGCCAGCAGCTTAGAACCCGGGACTCCCTCCCGGTACACCGGGGAGCTGTTTTTT. Translation gives CASSLEPGTPSRYTGELFF.

The rearrangement uses TRBV5-4 and TRBJ2-7; TRBD2 matches at 10 bases. Germline CDR1 is SGHNT and CDR2 is YYREEE (reference sequence). Trimming removed 0 bases from V and 3 bases from J; junction bases left unmatched: 3. This CDR3 contains 15 residues. Written as DNA, the CDR3 is TGTGCCAGCAGCTTGGGGGGGACTAGCGACTACGAGCAGTACTTC. The encoded protein is CASSLGGTSDYEQYF.

The J gene is TRBJ2-7, the V gene TRBV5-6; 11 nucleotides align to TRBD1. This CDR3 is built from 16 residues. Germline V gene lookup returns CDR1 SGHDT and CDR2 YYEEEE. V lost 4 bases and J lost 7; bases outside the gene matches: 13. The CDR3 sequence: CASSPGTGGSRGEQYF. The CDR3 bases are TGTGCCAGCAGCCCCGGGACAGGGGGTTCCCGGGGGGAGCAGTACTTC. The variable domain in full, with the rest retrieved from reference TRBV5-6 and TRBJ2-7, is DAGVTQSPTHLIKTRGQQVTLRCSPKSGHDTVSWYQQALGQGPQFIFQYYEEEERQRGNFPDRFSGHQFPNYSSELNVNALLLGDSALYLCASSPGTGGSRGEQYFGPGTRLTVT.

The chain combines TRBV6-4 with TRBJ2-3; 9 bases agree with TRBD2. J lost 5 bases, V lost 6 bases, and 9 bases had no gene match. Germline values: CDR1 MRHNA, CDR2 SNTAGT. The length of the CDR3 is 15 residues. CDR3 coding DNA: TGTGCCAGCAGCGTACTAGCGGGCCGGGGAGATACGCAGTATTTT. Protein sequence: CASSVLAGRGDTQYF.